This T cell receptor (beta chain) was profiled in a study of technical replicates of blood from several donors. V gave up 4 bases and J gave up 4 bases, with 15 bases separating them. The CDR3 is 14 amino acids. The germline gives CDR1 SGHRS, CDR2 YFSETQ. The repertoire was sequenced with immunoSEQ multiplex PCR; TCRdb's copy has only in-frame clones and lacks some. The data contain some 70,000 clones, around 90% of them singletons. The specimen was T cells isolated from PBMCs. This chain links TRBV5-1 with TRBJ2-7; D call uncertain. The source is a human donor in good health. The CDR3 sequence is CASSPGLRRYEQYF. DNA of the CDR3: TGCGCCAGCAGCCCCGGCCTGCGGCGGTACGAGCAGTACTTC.